This TCR beta chain was sequenced in a study of beta chain features in type 1 diabetes (dated by TCRdb to the late 2010s). With respect to the entire study: Mean age, gender distribution, total cell number and subset yield were not different between patients and healthy donors. Across all samples, fewer than 130 million sorted cells were examined, and cell number per subset correlated strongly with RNA yield. The study compared the TCRB repertoires of sorted circulating CD4+ T cell subsets in recently diagnosed type 1 diabetes patients with those in matched healthy donors. Regulatory and stem cell-like memory subsets were obtained from only 8 patients and roughly 8 healthy donors, while naive and central memory subsets were obtained from all 30 or so donors. Summary of the overall study and its limitations: Type 1 diabetes patients showed a moderate but significant shortening of TCRB CDR3 length in all four CD4+ subsets. At VDJ recombination sites, type 1 diabetes patients had fewer insertions and more deleted nucleotides, which implies abnormalities in thymic rearrangement. Shorter templates might have been favored by PCR, but patient and control samples were amplified and corrected together, so both groups would have been affected equally by any skew. Because the HLA sub-analyses included only small numbers of individuals, any influence of HLA type on TCRB rearrangement was left unresolved. Sequencing cDNA rather than genomic DNA could over-represent highly expressing activated cells, although activation and CD3 levels did not differ between groups. Naive, central memory and regulatory TCRB repertoires appeared more similar among patients than among healthy donors.

The entire isolated RNA was reverse transcribed using the High Capacity cDNA Reverse Transcription Kit, and thus expressed TCRB transcripts were sequenced. Deep immunoSEQ sequencing was performed on naive, central memory and regulatory T cell samples, with an average of approximately 4 million total reads per sample. Sorted cells were lysed in RLT buffer, and RNA was extracted using DNase-treated RNeasy Micro or Mini kits according to cell number. To prevent cross-contamination, every cell subset was processed on its own, while patient and healthy donor samples were processed together. Using the immunoSEQ multiplex PCR, TCRB sequences were amplified from cDNA into 87-bp fragments spanning the CDR3 region. Sequencing of the amplicons was done on the Illumina HiSeq platform. In the original analysis: Synthetic template baselines were used to correct PCR bias computationally, reads within Hamming distance 2 were collapsed, and singletons that could not be merged were discarded. By aligning reads against IMGT, V, D and J genes, CDR3 length, and insertions or deletions at six rearrangement sites were assigned. Clonotype counts were normalized to sorted cell number within each subset before computing true diversity and Gini coefficients with the tcR R package. The overlap coefficient, calculated on TCRB nucleotide sequences, was used to quantify repertoire sharing. The table comes from immuneACCESS by way of TCRdb, which keeps in-frame sequences with V and J called. Part of the clones is missing from these tables; in studies checked, under half for an unresolved V gene and the rest for unknown reasons. The V and J calls and the clone size are those of that table, but D and trimming were determined from the DNA. The sample data list some 120,000 clones, and 15% to 20% of these were observed just once. The ten largest clonotypes hold 2.6% of the sample.

Each donor gave one peripheral blood draw, approximately 0.11 L on average, collected into heparinised tubes. Naive, central memory, regulatory and stem cell-like memory CD4+ T cells were sorted on a BD FACSAria II using a panel including CD45RO, CCR7, CD25, CD127, CD95 and CD27. A purity above 95% was achieved for all sorted populations. PBMCs were isolated immediately by Lymphoprep density gradient centrifugation and stained directly without culture. To minimize batch effects, samples were stained and sorted in pairs, one healthy donor with one patient per experiment. V sheds 0 bases and J sheds 2 bases, leaving 9 bases between their ends. Sequences SGHRS (CDR1) and YFSETQ (CDR2) are obtained from the germline V gene. The CDR3, from cysteine to phenylalanine, totals 15 residues. Kept here is only the CDR3 DNA, which spans 45 bases and is read in frame from base 1. Points on this clone: Its antigen is currently not known. No base-level quality is on record; no much larger clone is a single base apart.

This receptor was obtained from a young man with type 1 diabetes. The V and J genes are TRBV5-1 and TRBJ1-5; no D gene can be assigned with confidence. Sample: central memory CD4+ T cells from blood. The DNA sequence follows: TGCGCCAGCAGCTTGGGAGGGTTGCGCAATCAGCCCCAGCATTTT. Its protein product is CASSLGGLRNQPQHF.